The 13 T cell receptor beta chains given below trace back to one sample, sequenced in a study of control samples from healthy donors and cancer patients. Assay used: immunoSEQ multiplex PCR; TCRdb lists only in-frame clones, some missing. The repertoire holds about 110,000 clones, with about 80% as singletons. The sequenced sample was blood. These receptor sequences come from a young man in good health.

The chain links TRBV5-4 to TRBJ2-7; D possibly matches TRBD1 or TRBD2 (5 bases each). The V and J ends lost 3 bases and 2 bases respectively, with 12 bases between them. The germline V gene has CDR1 SGHNT and CDR2 YYREEE (reference sequence). The CDR3 loop spans 14 amino acids. Here the CDR3 reads CASSWGGSPYEQYV. The CDR3, as DNA: TGTGCCAGCAGCTGGGGCGGGTCACCCTACGAGCAGTACGTC.

The V and J genes are TRBV10-3 and TRBJ2-3; possibly TRBD2 for D (6 bases). Germline CDR1 is ENHRY and CDR2 is SYGVKD. V was cut by 5 bases and J by 6 bases, with 15 bases left in between. The CDR3 runs 14 residues. The CDR3 DNA follows: TGTGCCATCAGTTCGACTAGTAGACAGGATACGCAGTATTTT. It specifies CAISSTSRQDTQYF.

CDR3 in amino acids: CASRDPDRIGYNEQFF. The CDR3 DNA reads TGTGCCAGCAGGGACCCGGACAGGATTGGCTACAATGAGCAGTTCTTC. The J gene is TRBJ2-1, the V gene TRBV2; TRBD1 agrees at 7 bases. V lost 6 bases and J lost 3; bases outside the gene matches: 11. The CDR3 consists of 16 residues. The germline V gene has CDR1 SNHLY and CDR2 FYNNEI.

The chain is built from TRBV6-5 and TRBJ2-7; the match to TRBD1 covers 10 bases. J was trimmed by 5 bases and V by 4 bases; bases with no gene match: 2. The germline V gene has CDR1 MNHEY and CDR2 SVGAGI. The length of the CDR3 is 13 residues. DNA of the CDR3: TGTGCCAGCAGTTTCGGACAGGGGGACGAGCAGTACTTC. The encoded protein is CASSFGQGDEQYF.

This chain uses TRBV7-9 with TRBJ2-1, with TRBD1 identical over 10 bases. V was pared by 4 bases and J by 1 base, with 10 bases of the junction left unmatched. This CDR3 is built from 18 residues. Germline CDR1 SEHNR, CDR2 FQNEAQ (reference sequence). CDR3 residues: CASSSGTGASLSYNEQFF. CDR3 DNA sequence: TGTGCCAGCAGCTCCGGGACAGGGGCCTCCTTGTCCTACAATGAGCAGTTCTTC.

Concerning this clone: The sample holds other DNA sequences that translate to the same CDR3. The chain links TRBV7-9 to TRBJ1-6, with D perhaps TRBD1 (5 bases). Between the trimmed V and J ends, which lost 0 bases and 7 bases, there was a span of 7 bases. Germline loops: CDR1 SEHNR, CDR2 FQNEAQ (reference sequence). The CDR3 has 14 residues. The CDR3 protein is CASSLAGTNSPLHF. The CDR3 nucleotides are TGTGCCAGCAGCTTAGCCGGGACCAATTCACCCCTCCACTTT.

The V call is TRBV2, the J call TRBJ1-2; tentatively, D is TRBD1 (6 bases). This CDR3 is 15 amino acids long. Germline CDR1 reads SNHLY; CDR2 reads FYNNEI. V was cut by 1 base and J by 3 bases, with 12 bases left in between. CDR3 sequence reads: CASSEGGGAYYGYTF. The CDR3 bases are TGTGCCAGCAGTGAAGGGGGGGGCGCTTACTATGGCTACACCTTC.

The rearrangement uses TRBV7-6 and TRBJ1-4, with D perhaps TRBD1 (5 bases). V dropped 3 bases and J dropped 5 bases, with 13 bases sitting between them. Germline lookup yields CDR1 SGHVS and CDR2 FNYEAQ. The CDR3 is 15 amino acids. Here the CDR3 DNA reads TGTGCCAGCAGCTTGAGGGGAGAACCGAATGAAAAACTGTTTTTT. This codes for CASSLRGEPNEKLFF.

This sequence joins TRBV30 and TRBJ1-1; D gene ambiguous. CDR1 is GTSNPN, CDR2 SVGIG, per germline (reference sequence). The CDR3 has 14 residues. Trimming removed 8 bases at V and 1 base at J, with 17 bases between. CDR3 loop: CAESQGLKNTEAFF. The DNA for the CDR3 is TGTGCCGAGTCCCAAGGGTTGAAGAACACTGAAGCTTTCTTT.

This clone was detected only once. The chain couples TRBV20-1 to TRBJ2-1; D gene ambiguous. Germline V lookup: CDR1 DFQATT, CDR2 SNEGSKA (reference sequence). The ends were cut back, 3 bases at V and 0 bases at J, with 9 bases in the middle. This CDR3 is built from 14 residues. CDR3 DNA sequence: TGCAGTGCTAGTGGGTACAGCTCCTACAATGAGCAGTTCTTC. Its translation is CSASGYSSYNEQFF.

J is TRBJ1-5 and V is TRBV6-6, with D maybe TRBD1 (5 bases). The germline CDR1 and CDR2 sequences are MNHNY and SVGAGI (reference sequence). This CDR3 has 14 amino acids. V shed 10 bases and J shed 2 bases, with 15 bases lying between them. CDR3 sequence (DNA): TGTGCCAACCAATTCAGGGACGGCAATCAGCCCCAGCATTTT. As protein: CANQFRDGNQPQHF.

V and J are TRBV18 and TRBJ1-5; D remains ambiguous. The germline CDR1 and CDR2 sequences are KGHSH and LQKENI. The CDR3 spans 15 residues. V lost 5 bases, J lost 3 bases, and 14 bases lay in between. For the CDR3, the DNA is TGTGCCAGCTCAGACCAGAAAACCAACAATCAGCCCCAGCATTTT. Encoded protein: CASSDQKTNNQPQHF.

The J gene is TRBJ1-5, the V gene TRBV29-1; D gene unclear. The V gene lost 4 bases and the J gene lost 4 bases, with 14 bases spanning the gap. This CDR3 spans 14 amino acids. Germline CDR1 reads SQVTM; CDR2 reads ANQGSEA. The CDR3 sequence: CSVALRDRNQPQHF. CDR3 sequence (DNA): TGCAGCGTTGCCCTCCGGGATAGGAATCAGCCCCAGCATTTT.